What follows is one T cell receptor beta chain and its context. Amplification from RNA transcripts yielded the TCR beta CDR3 regions. HTBI primers were used in a first-round RT-PCR, which preceded a second-round multiplex PCR. One entry per CDR3 protein results from TCRdb running MiXCR on the multiplex PCR reads. The data contain about 390,000 distinct CDR3 sequences, 17% of them seen just once; the ten biggest clones take up 2.4%. V lost 5 bases and J lost 8, with 18 bases in between. Germline CDR1 is PRHDT and CDR2 is FYEKMQ (reference sequence). The CDR3 runs to 14 residues. The data were taken from a study of Graves' ophthalmopathy and Graves' hyperthyroidism.

This chain uses TRBV13 with TRBJ1-2; D is unresolved. This receptor was taken from an adult woman with stable Graves' hyperthyroidism. The sequenced sample was peripheral blood. The CDR3 here is CASSPVAGRDGYTF. CDR3 in DNA: TGTGCCAGCAGCCCCGTTGCCGGAAGAGACGGCTACACCTTC.